What follows are 14 T cell receptor beta chains derived from one specimen sequenced in a study of response to subunit inactivated influenza vaccine. MiXCR, run by TCRdb on the RT-PCR reads, gives a single entry per CDR3 protein. The sample comprises over 800,000 distinct CDR3 sequences, over 20% of which are singletons, and roughly 10% rests with the top ten. Sequenced here: PBMCs from blood, sampled more than 4 days after vaccination. Every receptor here comes from a middle-aged man who received an inactivated influenza vaccine.

This clonotype has just a few counts. V and J are TRBV12-3 or TRBV12-4 and TRBJ2-1; perhaps TRBD1 as D (6 bases). CDR3 size: 12 residues. V lost 8 bases and J lost 11, with 16 bases in between. The CDR3 spells CASGPRGWKQFF. Here the CDR3 DNA reads TGTGCCAGCGGGCCGAGGGGGTGGAAGCAGTTCTTC.

The chain combines TRBV7-8 with TRBJ2-5; 9 bases map to TRBD1. Unmatched junction bases numbered 9, after V lost 5 bases and J lost 2 bases. CDR1 SGHVS and CDR2 FQNEAQ come from the germline V gene. The CDR3 covers 16 residues. The DNA for the CDR3 is TGTGCCAGCAGCACAGGACAGGGGAGCCGGCAAGAGACCCAGTACTTC. Its translation: CASSTGQGSRQETQYF.

The chain carries TRBV15 and TRBJ2-5, with D uncertain. The CDR3 contains 13 residues. Germline V gene data show CDR1 as LNHNV and CDR2 as YYDKDF (reference sequence). Trimming removed 1 base at V and 5 bases at J, with 8 bases between. The CDR3, as DNA: TGTGCCACCAGCAGAGGAGGTTTGGAGACCCAGTACTTC. It encodes CATSRGGLETQYF.

This clonotype was found a few times. This chain uses TRBV20-1 with TRBJ2-1; 11 bases agree with TRBD2. The CDR3 loop spans 14 amino acids. With 4 bases clipped from V and 5 bases from J, the junction kept 4 bases outside the gene matches. From germline, CDR1 is DFQATT and CDR2 SNEGSKA (reference sequence). The CDR3 sequence: CSAIRLAGHNEQFF. The DNA of the CDR3 is TGCAGTGCTATCCGACTAGCGGGGCACAATGAGCAGTTCTTC.

This clonotype was observed a handful of times. J is TRBJ2-1 and V is TRBV30, with 10 bases that match TRBD1. Germline V CDR1 and CDR2: GTSNPN, SVGIG (reference sequence). The CDR3 totals 14 residues. V trimming: 6 bases; J trimming: 8 bases; junction bases outside the gene matches: 10. The CDR3 DNA follows: TGTGCCTGTCAACAAGGGGACAGGGGCCATGAGCAGTTCTTC. It translates to CACQQGDRGHEQFF.

V and J are TRBV24-1 and TRBJ2-3, with D unresolved. Germline lookup yields CDR1 KGHDR and CDR2 SFDVKD. The CDR3 runs to 14 residues. Between the trimmed V and J ends, which lost 3 bases and 6 bases, there was a span of 12 bases. This chain's CDR3 is CATSDPQVLDTQYF. DNA for the CDR3: TGTGCCACCAGTGATCCCCAGGTCTTGGATACGCAGTATTTT.

This clonotype appeared a few times. CDR3 protein: CASKGVGGGITDTQYF. In DNA form, the CDR3 reads TGTGCCAGCAAAGGGGTCGGTGGGGGGATCACAGATACGCAGTATTTT. The chain links TRBV7-9 to TRBJ2-3, with D tentatively TRBD2 (6 bases). The V end lost 7 bases, the J end lost 2 bases, and 19 bases lay between the germline ends. This CDR3 is 16 amino acids long. Germline CDR1 reads SEHNR; CDR2 reads FQNEAQ (reference sequence).

This chain connects TRBV10-3 to TRBJ2-7; a possible D gene is TRBD2 (6 bases). Germline CDR1 is ENHRY and CDR2 is SYGVKD. V lost 7 bases, J lost 2 bases, and 18 bases lay in between. This CDR3 is built from 15 residues. The CDR3 region is CAIKGGDAGTYEQYF. The CDR3 DNA reads as TGTGCCATCAAAGGCGGGGACGCCGGAACCTACGAGCAGTACTTC.

This clonotype was seen more than once but under ten times. CDR3 in DNA: TGTGCCAGCAGCGTAGCTAACAGGGCGAGTGGCTACACCTTC. Amino acids: CASSVANRASGYTF. The chain joins TRBV9 to TRBJ1-2, with a weak D call TRBD1 (6 bases). V was trimmed by 0 bases and J by 7 bases, leaving 13 bases between them. The germline CDR1 and CDR2 sequences are SGDLS and YYNGEE. CDR3 length: 14 amino acids.

The V and J genes are TRBV6-1 and TRBJ1-5; D is perhaps TRBD1 (5 bases). CDR1 and CDR2 (germline): MNHNS, SASEGT. The CDR3 loop spans 15 amino acids. Trimming cost V 2 bases and J 1 base, with 9 bases left between them. CDR3 region: CASSEMDISNQPQHF. The CDR3 nucleotides read TGTGCCAGCAGTGAAATGGACATCAGCAATCAGCCCCAGCATTTT.

DNA of the CDR3: TGTGCCAGCAGCTTGGGGGCTCACCCCTCCTACGAGCAGTACTTC. Translation gives CASSLGAHPSYEQYF. The chain employs TRBV11-2 and TRBJ2-7; maybe TRBD1 (6 bases). V lost 3 bases to trimming and J lost 0 bases, with 12 bases between them. The length of the CDR3 is 15 residues. CDR1 is SGHAT, CDR2 FQNNGV, per germline.

Only a few counts were recorded for this clonotype. The V gene is TRBV6-5, the J gene TRBJ2-4, with TRBD1 matching 7 bases. Germline V gene sequence: CDR1 MNHEY, CDR2 SVGAGI. The V gene end was trimmed by 4 bases and the J gene end by 1 base; junction bases not matched to a gene: 7. The CDR3 totals 16 residues. The CDR3 bases are TGTGCCAGCAGTTCGAGGACAGGCAGGGCCAAAAACATTCAGTACTTC. It yields the protein CASSSRTGRAKNIQYF.

In this sample, this clonotype turned up many times. The chain recombines TRBV20-1 with TRBJ2-7, with D possibly being TRBD2 (5 bases). Germline CDR1 is DFQATT and CDR2 is SNEGSKA (reference sequence). Trimming cost V 6 bases and J 0 bases, with 12 bases left between them. The CDR3 loop spans 13 amino acids. CDR3 region: CSAREIDSYEQYF. The CDR3 region has the DNA TGCAGTGCCCGGGAAATTGACTCCTACGAGCAGTACTTC.

The table lists this clonotype with a few counts. This sequence joins TRBV10-2 and TRBJ2-7, with 9 nucleotides matching TRBD2. Germline V gene data show CDR1 as WSHSY and CDR2 as SAAADI. The CDR3 sequence is 14 residues long. Trimming at V came to 3 bases and at J to 1 base, leaving 1 base not matched to a gene. The CDR3 region has the DNA TGCGCCAGCAGTGACGGACTAGCGTCCTACGAGCAGTACTTC. It encodes CASSDGLASYEQYF.